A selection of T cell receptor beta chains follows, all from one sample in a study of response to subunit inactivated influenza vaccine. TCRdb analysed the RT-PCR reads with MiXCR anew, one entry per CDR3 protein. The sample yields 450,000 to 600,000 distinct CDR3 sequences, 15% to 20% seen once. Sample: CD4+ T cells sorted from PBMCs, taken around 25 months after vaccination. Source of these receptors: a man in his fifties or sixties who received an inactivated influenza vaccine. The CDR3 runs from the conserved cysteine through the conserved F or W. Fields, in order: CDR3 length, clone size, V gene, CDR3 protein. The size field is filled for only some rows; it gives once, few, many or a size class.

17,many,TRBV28,CASNKIPRGQSTDTQYF
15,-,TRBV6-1,CASTHRGAGNTEAFF
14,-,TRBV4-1,CASSHSGTTYEQYF
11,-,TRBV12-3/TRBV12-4,CASSLSGAQYF
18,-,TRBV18,CARSPLLLAGHGTDTQYF
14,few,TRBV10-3,CAIKKGGRGYEQYF
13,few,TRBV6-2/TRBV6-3,CASRRDPTDTQYF
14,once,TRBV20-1,CSASGLADQETQYF
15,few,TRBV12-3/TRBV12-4,CASSAHGLGNQPQHF
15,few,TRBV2,CASSDHQRRYNEQFF
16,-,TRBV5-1,CASSRRTSGAQETQYF
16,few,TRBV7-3,CASSPNGDSFTGELFF
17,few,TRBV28,CATQGVVSSGTYNEQFF
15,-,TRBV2,CASSEWQVGANVLTF
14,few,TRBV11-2,CASSDFTGNTEAFF
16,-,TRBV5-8,CASSLGQGRSYTEAFF
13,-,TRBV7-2,CASSLSLTGELFF
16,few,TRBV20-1,CSARDFEGASNQPQHF
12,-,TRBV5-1,CASRGWTETQYF
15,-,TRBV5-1,CASSPTGQDNSPLHF
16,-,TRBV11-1,CASSFTGAGGTDTQYF
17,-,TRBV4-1,CASSPFPQGARYQPQHF
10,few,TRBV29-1,CSVAQGQGDF
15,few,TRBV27,CASSRPGEFGNEQFF
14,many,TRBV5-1,CASSLTGIPDTQYF
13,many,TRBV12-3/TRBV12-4,CASSGTLYYEQYF
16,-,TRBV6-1,CASSEAPRASYNEQFF
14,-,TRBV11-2,CASSLGPIQETQYF
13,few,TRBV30,CAWAGNKGNEQYF
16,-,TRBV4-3,CASSPGLGQATYEQYF
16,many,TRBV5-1,CASSKRSLAGAGELFF
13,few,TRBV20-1,CSAQQGVTGELFF
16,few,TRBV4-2,CASSQDHGSLNTEAFF
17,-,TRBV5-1,CASSLAREWRVGDEQYF
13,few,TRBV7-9,CASSLSQGNEQYF
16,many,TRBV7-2,CASSPSGPLGTDTQYF
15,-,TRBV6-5,CASSFGRQGAGELFF
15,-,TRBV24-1,CATSDLAAGFETQYF